Sequencing of this T cell receptor beta chain was carried out in a study of blood T cells in healthy people across ages. General observations from the study: Unknown donor CMV status possibly confounded expanded clonotype changes.

A J-beta primer mix and a sample-barcoded 5' primer were used in a second PCR of roughly 6 to 11 cycles. MiXCR, run by TCRdb on the 5' RACE reads, gives a single entry per CDR3 protein. The repertoire has approximately 800,000 distinct CDR3 sequences, around 68% of them found once; the top ten carry about 30%. Turning to this clonotype: Antigen unknown.

This TCR came from a man aged 25 to 40 in good health. Input material: blood.

CDR3 protein: CAISEPGGRADNEQYF. The CDR3 coding sequence is TGTGCCATCAGTGAGCCTGGGGGTAGGGCGGACAATGAGCAGTACTTC. The J gene is TRBJ2-7, the V gene TRBV10-3; D tentatively fits TRBD1 or TRBD2 (5 bases each). Germline CDR1 reads ENHRY; CDR2 reads SYGVKD. The V and J ends lost 2 bases and 7 bases respectively, with 21 bases between them. CDR3 size: 16 residues.